Below are 2 T cell receptor beta chains sequenced from a single sample in a study of CXCR3-negative and CXCR3-positive naive CD8 T cells. The libraries of TRB cDNA were constructed through 5' RACE using UMI labels. TCRdb re-called the 5' RACE reads; every CDR3 protein appears as one record, without DNA. The table lists 100,000 to 150,000 distinct CDR3 sequences, with 0.29% in the top ten. Sequences were obtained from naive CXCR3- CD8+ T cells from blood. Subset: CD45RO-CCR7+CD27+CD95- naive CD8+ T cells lacking CXCR3 (TNR3-). All receptors derive from a human donor in good health. Some clones in this sample may be carry-over from other donors' samples.

V and J are TRBV6-6 and TRBJ1-5; TCRdb proposes TRBD1, but this gene call is untestable without DNA. There are 14 residues in the CDR3. CDR1 and CDR2 (germline): MNHNY, SVGAGI (reference sequence). The CDR3 spells CASSYLKGDQPQHF.

The chain is built from TRBV12-3 or TRBV12-4 and TRBJ2-7; no DNA is available, so the TRBD2 call from TCRdb remains unchecked. This CDR3 region has 13 residues. The CDR3 loop is CASSSGLSYEQYF.